The rows below give T cell receptor beta chains drawn from one sample of a study of shared clonotypes between healthy human individuals. Clones were sequenced by immunoSEQ multiplex PCR, and TCRdb holds only the in-frame ones, with some missing. The sample includes about 2.1 million clones, roughly 93% of them seen just once. Sequencing was carried out using naive CD8+ T cells from PBMCs. The source of these receptors is a young man in good health. Some clones in this sample may be carry-over from other donors' samples. Both conserved end residues are part of each CDR3. Fields, in order: clone size, V gene, J gene, D gene, CDR3 DNA, CDR3 protein. A D gene is named only where the DNA matches it firmly. Clone size is shown for a subset of rows, as once, few, many or a class of expanded clone.

size: NA; V: TRBV11-2; J: TRBJ2-1; D: TRBD1; DNA: TGTGCCAGCAGCTGGGTGGCAGGGGGCAGTGAGCAGTTCTTC; CDR3: CASSWVAGGSEQFF
size: NA; V: TRBV11-3; J: TRBJ2-3; D: NA; DNA: TGTGCCAGCAGCTTAGGGTCAGGGCTGGGCACAGATACGCAGTATTTT; CDR3: CASSLGSGLGTDTQYF
size: NA; V: TRBV27; J: TRBJ2-1; D: TRBD1; DNA: TGTGCCAGCAGGACGACAGGGAACAATGAGCAGTTCTTC; CDR3: CASRTTGNNEQFF
size: NA; V: TRBV6-1; J: TRBJ2-5; D: NA; DNA: TGTGCCAGCAGTGAAGCGGTGCAAGAGACCCAGTACTTC; CDR3: CASSEAVQETQYF
size: NA; V: TRBV27; J: TRBJ2-2; D: NA; DNA: TGTGCCAGCAGTTTCAGCCGGACCGGGGAGCTGTTTTTT; CDR3: CASSFSRTGELFF
size: NA; V: TRBV27; J: TRBJ2-7; D: NA; DNA: TGTGCCAGCAGTCCCGGAGGGTCCTACGAGCAGTACTTC; CDR3: CASSPGGSYEQYF
size: NA; V: TRBV6-5; J: TRBJ2-7; D: NA; DNA: TGTGCCAGCAGTTACTTCGGCAGCACCTACGAGCAGTACTTC; CDR3: CASSYFGSTYEQYF
size: once; V: TRBV11-2; J: TRBJ2-1; D: NA; DNA: TGTGCCAGCACCACCGGTCTGAGCTCCTACAATGAGCAGTTCTTC; CDR3: CASTTGLSSYNEQFF
size: NA; V: TRBV9; J: TRBJ2-7; D: NA; DNA: TGTGCCAGCAGCGTAGGGGATTTCTCCTACGAGCAGTACTTC; CDR3: CASSVGDFSYEQYF
size: once; V: TRBV28; J: TRBJ2-3; D: NA; DNA: TGTGCCAGCAGGCGCGGGGTCCGAGGAGATACGCAGTATTTT; CDR3: CASRRGVRGDTQYF
size: NA; V: TRBV27; J: TRBJ1-4; D: NA; DNA: TGTGCCAGCAGTGGGACGGTTCCTGGCGAAAAACTGTTTTTT; CDR3: CASSGTVPGEKLFF
size: NA; V: TRBV5-6; J: TRBJ2-4; D: NA; DNA: TGTGCCAGCAGCGGGGCCCGTCTGGACATTCAGTACTTC; CDR3: CASSGARLDIQYF
size: NA; V: TRBV18; J: TRBJ2-7; D: TRBD2; DNA: TGTGCCAGCCAAGGGACTAGCGACTCCTACGAGCAGTACTTC; CDR3: CASQGTSDSYEQYF
size: NA; V: TRBV27; J: TRBJ2-7; D: TRBD2; DNA: TGTGCCAGCACCCCTCGGACTAGCGGGGGCTACGAGCAGTACTTC; CDR3: CASTPRTSGGYEQYF
size: once; V: TRBV19; J: TRBJ2-1; D: NA; DNA: TGTGCCAGTAGTTCCGGGACTTTCAATGAGCAGTTCTTC; CDR3: CASSSGTFNEQFF
size: NA; V: TRBV27; J: TRBJ2-1; D: NA; DNA: TGTGCCAGCAGTTCGACGGCCTTCGGTGAGCAGTTCTTC; CDR3: CASSSTAFGEQFF
size: NA; V: TRBV27; J: TRBJ2-3; D: NA; DNA: TGTGCCAGCAGTTCCCGACATGATACGCAGTATTTT; CDR3: CASSSRHDTQYF
size: NA; V: TRBV7-9; J: TRBJ2-7; D: NA; DNA: TGTGCCAGCAGCTTAGTATACCCCTACGAGCAGTACTTC; CDR3: CASSLVYPYEQYF
size: NA; V: TRBV19; J: TRBJ1-5; D: NA; DNA: TGTGCCAGTATAGTACAGACCAATCAGCCCCAGCATTTT; CDR3: CASIVQTNQPQHF
size: NA; V: TRBV27; J: TRBJ2-7; D: TRBD2; DNA: TGTGCCAGCAGCAGCGGGAGAGGCTACGAGCAGTACTTC; CDR3: CASSSGRGYEQYF
size: NA; V: TRBV11-2; J: TRBJ1-2; D: TRBD1; DNA: TGTGCCAGCTTAGGGACAGGGCTCATCTATGGCTACACCTTC; CDR3: CASLGTGLIYGYTF
size: NA; V: TRBV28; J: TRBJ2-7; D: NA; DNA: TGTGCCAGCAGTTCGCTCCCCAGAGGCTACGAGCAGTACTTC; CDR3: CASSSLPRGYEQYF
size: NA; V: TRBV11-2; J: TRBJ2-7; D: TRBD2; DNA: TGTGCCAGCAGCTTAGGAGCGGGAGAAGCCTACGAGCAGTACTTC; CDR3: CASSLGAGEAYEQYF
size: NA; V: TRBV4-1; J: TRBJ1-1; D: NA; DNA: TGCGCCAGCAGCCAAGTTAGCAAGAACACTGAAGCTTTCTTT; CDR3: CASSQVSKNTEAFF